Below are 14 T cell receptor beta chains sequenced from a single sample in a study of T-cell reconstitution after alpha-beta-depleted transplantation in children. Using unique molecular identifiers, the investigators prepared the TCRbeta library. MiXCR was run by TCRdb on the PCR reads, yielding one entry per CDR3 protein. The sample lists about 230,000 distinct CDR3 sequences; 12% were seen once. The specimen comprised PBMCs from the stem cell graft donor, sampled from the stem cell graft. The receptors here all came from a human donor who donated a stem cell graft to a child with acute lymphoblastic leukemia.

To note about this clonotype: Being one base from a much bigger clone, this may be a read error. This chain uses TRBV20-1 with TRBJ2-7; 14 bases align to TRBD2. Germline loops: CDR1 DFQATT, CDR2 SNEGSKA (reference sequence). The length of the CDR3 is 17 residues. The CDR3, as DNA: TGCTGTGCTAGAACCTCGGGACTAGCGGGGGCCCTGGGTGAGCAGTACTTC. It yields the protein CCARTSGLAGALGEQYF.

This clonotype was counted many times. This rearrangement joins TRBV9 to TRBJ2-2, with D possibly TRBD1 on 6 matching bases. The germline V gene has CDR1 SGDLS and CDR2 YYNGEE. Deletions cut 3 bases from V and 3 bases from J, with 9 bases between. The CDR3 is made up of 14 amino acids. The CDR3 spells CASSEQGYTGELFF. CDR3 DNA: TGTGCCAGCAGCGAACAGGGTTACACCGGGGAGCTGTTTTTT.

This clonotype was seen many times. The CDR3 loop is CASSDFPRASSYNEQFF. The DNA for the CDR3 is TGTGCCAGCAGCGACTTCCCCAGGGCTTCTTCCTACAATGAGCAGTTCTTC. The genes are TRBV7-2 and TRBJ2-1, with D possibly being TRBD1 (5 bases). Germline V gives CDR1 SGHTA, CDR2 FQGNSA. With 5 bases removed from V and 1 base from J, the gap between germline ends came to 18 bases. CDR3 size: 17 residues.

This clonotype was counted ten times or more. The gene calls are TRBV12-3 or TRBV12-4 and TRBJ2-7; the D is unclear. V shed 3 bases and J shed 2 bases, with 8 bases lying between them. This CDR3 spans 13 amino acids. The CDR3 region is CASSFGYTYEQYF. The CDR3 DNA sequence: TGTGCCAGCAGTTTTGGCTATACCTACGAGCAGTACTTC.

This clonotype has a count of ten or more. The gene calls are TRBV20-1 and TRBJ1-2; 8 positions match TRBD1. The CDR3 has 13 residues. Germline V gives CDR1 DFQATT, CDR2 SNEGSKA (reference sequence). CDR3 coding DNA: TGCAGAGGACAGGGACCAGGGAACTATGGCTACACCTTC. Its translation: CRGQGPGNYGYTF.

V and J are TRBV6-4 and TRBJ2-1; 7 nucleotides match TRBD2. With V trimmed by 0 bases and J by 9 bases, 11 bases remained unmatched. Germline CDR1 MRHNA, CDR2 SNTAGT. The CDR3 extends over 16 amino acids. In DNA, the CDR3 is TGTGCCAGCAGTGACTCGACGGGTTCAGCGGGGAGTGAGCAGTTCTTC. As protein: CASSDSTGSAGSEQFF.

This clonotype was detected many times. The chain couples TRBV20-1 to TRBJ1-1; a weak D match, TRBD1 (5 bases). The CDR3 covers 16 residues. V lost 6 bases and J 0 bases, leaving 20 bases between the germline ends. CDR1 and CDR2 (germline): DFQATT, SNEGSKA (reference sequence). CDR3 bases: TGCAGTGCGCCCCCCGGGACGGCCGGGTTGAACACTGAAGCTTTCTTT. As protein: CSAPPGTAGLNTEAFF.

V is TRBV7-9 and J is TRBJ2-6; D possibly uses TRBD1 or TRBD2 (5 bases each). This CDR3 region has 17 residues. Trimming cost V 7 bases and J 1 base, with 17 bases left between them. CDR1 and CDR2 from the germline V gene are SEHNR and FQNEAQ (reference sequence). The CDR3, as DNA: TGTGCCAGCATGTGGGACGGCACTAGGTCTGGGGCCAACGTCCTGACTTTC. Residues: CASMWDGTRSGANVLTF.

V gene TRBV30 combines with J gene TRBJ2-7; D may correspond to TRBD1 or TRBD2 (5 bases each). The CDR3 covers 14 residues. Germline-derived CDR1 and CDR2 are GTSNPN and SVGIG (reference sequence). V was cut by 0 bases and J by 3 bases, with 12 bases left in between. The CDR3 sequence is CAWSVRGGYYEQYF. The CDR3 region has the DNA TGTGCCTGGAGTGTACGGGGCGGTTACTACGAGCAGTACTTC.

This clonotype was recorded once. The chain couples TRBV19 to TRBJ2-1; tentatively, D is TRBD2 (6 bases). The CDR3 sequence is 16 residues long. Trimming stripped 0 bases from V and 9 bases from J, with 18 bases between. CDR1 and CDR2 from the germline V gene are LNHDA and SQIVND (reference sequence). In nucleotides, the CDR3 is TGTGCCAGTAGTATAGATACGGGACTGGCGGCCAGTGAGCAGTTCTTC. This codes for CASSIDTGLAASEQFF.

This chain connects TRBV4-3 to TRBJ1-1; D uncertain. The CDR3 contains 15 residues. Trimming took 0 bases from V and 7 from J, leaving 15 bases between them. Germline V gene data show CDR1 as LGHNA and CDR2 as YSLEER. The CDR3 sequence is CASSQDNRFSGEAFF. CDR3 sequence (DNA): TGCGCCAGCAGCCAAGATAACAGATTCTCCGGTGAAGCTTTCTTT.

In this sample, this clonotype turned up many times. V and J are TRBV27 and TRBJ2-1; 11 nucleotides match TRBD2. With 5 bases clipped from V and 5 bases from J, the junction kept 8 bases outside the gene matches. This CDR3 has 16 residues. In germline, CDR1 is MNHEY, CDR2 SMNVEV (reference sequence). CDR3 sequence (DNA): TGTGCCAGCAGTCCACTTAGCGGGGGGGCGGACAATGAGCAGTTCTTC. Protein sequence: CASSPLSGGADNEQFF.

This clonotype was seen ten or more times. The chain has TRBV10-3 and TRBJ2-5; perhaps TRBD1 as D (5 bases). The V end lost 3 bases, the J end lost 0 bases, and 5 bases lay between the germline ends. Germline CDR1 is ENHRY and CDR2 is SYGVKD. The CDR3 runs 13 residues. The CDR3 DNA follows: TGTGCCATCAGTGACAGGGACCAAGAGACCCAGTACTTC. This encodes CAISDRDQETQYF.

This clonotype was counted many times. The chain recombines TRBV29-1 with TRBJ1-1, with a weak D call TRBD1 (6 bases). Per germline, CDR1 SQVTM and CDR2 ANQGSEA. The CDR3 consists of 13 residues. The germline V and J ends were trimmed by 0 bases and 5 bases, with 10 bases remaining between them. CDR3 coding DNA: TGCAGCGTTGAAGAGGGGGGGGCGACTGAAGCTTTCTTT. The encoded protein is CSVEEGGATEAFF.